This T cell receptor beta chain came from a study of cytomegalovirus exposure and HLA in healthy donors. V was shortened by 0 bases and J by 1 base, with 16 bases between the two germline ends. Per the germline V gene, CDR1 is PRHDT and CDR2 is FYEKMQ (reference sequence). CDR3 length: 18 amino acids. Both 60 Vbeta primers and 13 Jbeta primers went into the PCR. Assay used: immunoSEQ multiplex PCR; TCRdb lists only in-frame clones, some missing. This table holds 100,000 to 150,000 clones, roughly 10% found once. This receptor was identified in a woman aged 18-29 years in good health and CMV-seropositive. The material sequenced was PBMCs. The chain joins TRBV13 to TRBJ2-4; D may be TRBD1 (7 bases). This chain's CDR3 is CASSLGAGGKGAKNIQYF. CDR3 bases: TGTGCCAGCAGCTTAGGAGCAGGGGGGAAAGGGGCCAAAAACATTCAGTACTTC.